The 30 T cell receptor beta chains in this list originate from one sample, sequenced in a study of cytomegalovirus exposure and HLA in healthy donors (dated by TCRdb to 2015 to 2018). The library was made by the immunoSEQ multiplex PCR assay. For the multiplex PCR, a mixture combining 60 forward primers for TCR Vbeta segments and 13 reverse primers for TCR Jbeta segments was used. Sourced from immuneACCESS, this table was stored by TCRdb with only in-frame sequences that have V and J called. A share of the clones is absent; for the studies checked, an unresolved V gene accounts for under half, and the remainder has no known explanation. In all, the sample holds tens of thousands of clones, and around 50% of those were seen once. The ten biggest clones cover about 12% of the sample. What was sequenced was PBMCs. All receptors come from a human donor in good health.

This clone was observed a handful of times. This chain links TRBV4-2 with TRBJ1-1; 7 nucleotides match TRBD1. The CDR3 contains 13 residues. J lost 7 bases, V lost 6 bases, and 8 bases had no gene match. The germline V gene has CDR1 LGHNA and CDR2 YNFKEQ. CDR3 DNA: TGTGCCAGCAGTTATCAAGGGACAGTTGAAGCTTTCTTT. This gives the protein CASSYQGTVEAFF.

The chain couples TRBV9 to TRBJ2-7, with 9 bases identical to TRBD1. Germline CDR1 is SGDLS and CDR2 is YYNGEE. CDR3 size: 15 residues. With V trimmed by 3 bases and J by 5 bases, 9 bases remained unmatched. CDR3 sequence reads: CASSGAGTGRHEQYF. CDR3 DNA: TGTGCCAGCAGCGGCGCCGGGACAGGGCGGCACGAGCAGTACTTC.

The table lists this clone with a few counts. CDR3 loop: CASSGRGRWGPEAFF. The CDR3 coding sequence is TGTGCCAGCAGTGGACGGGGTAGGTGGGGGCCTGAAGCTTTCTTT. This chain uses TRBV2 with TRBJ1-1; TRBD1 is a possible D gene (6 bases). With 4 bases removed from V and 6 bases from J, the gap between germline ends came to 18 bases. The CDR3 totals 15 residues. Germline loops: CDR1 SNHLY, CDR2 FYNNEI.

This clone showed up just a few times. The V call is TRBV27, the J call TRBJ1-1; D call uncertain. V dropped 6 bases and J dropped 3 bases, with 20 bases sitting between them. The CDR3 extends over 16 amino acids. Germline V lookup: CDR1 MNHEY, CDR2 SMNVEV (reference sequence). Here the CDR3 DNA reads TGTGCCAGCAGCCAAGGAGGGTTGGGAGGTCACACTGAAGCTTTCTTT. It codes for CASSQGGLGGHTEAFF.

This clone turned up a few times. The CDR3 bases are TGTGCCAGCAGCCTGGCGAGGGGGCCGATCTATGGCTACACCTTC. Amino acids: CASSLARGPIYGYTF. V is TRBV14 and J is TRBJ1-2; 7 positions agree with TRBD1. V was clipped by 4 bases and J by 4 bases; unmatched bases: 9. Germline CDR1 reads SGHDN; CDR2 reads FVKESK. This CDR3 has 15 amino acids.

The V and J genes are TRBV27 and TRBJ2-2, with D possibly matching TRBD1 (6 bases). V shed 3 bases and J shed 3 bases, with 8 bases lying between them. CDR1 and CDR2 (germline): MNHEY, SMNVEV (reference sequence). The CDR3 spans 14 residues. The CDR3 protein is CASSLAGDTGELFF. CDR3 nucleotides: TGTGCCAGCAGTTTGGCAGGGGACACCGGGGAGCTGTTTTTT.

This clone was picked up a small number of times. J is TRBJ2-3 and V is TRBV7-2; D gene unclear. Germline CDR1 and CDR2: SGHTA and FQGNSA. The CDR3 length is 12 residues. V dropped 1 base and J dropped 7 bases, with 6 bases sitting between them. In nucleotides, the CDR3 is TGTGCCAGCAGCTTAGAACTTTATACGCAGTATTTT. This gives the protein CASSLELYTQYF.

J is TRBJ2-5 and V is TRBV7-9, with D perhaps TRBD2 (6 bases). Germline loops: CDR1 SEHNR, CDR2 FQNEAQ (reference sequence). V was cut by 2 bases and J by 4 bases, with 14 bases left in between. The CDR3 runs 15 residues. CDR3 sequence reads: CASSLFGGVGETQYF. CDR3 in DNA: TGTGCCAGCAGCTTATTTGGAGGGGTAGGAGAGACCCAGTACTTC.

About this clone: The sample has other DNA sequences that encode this CDR3 too. The chain couples TRBV7-9 to TRBJ2-2; D is ambiguous. The CDR3 runs to 13 residues. Germline-derived CDR1 and CDR2 are SEHNR and FQNEAQ (reference sequence). The germline V and J ends were trimmed by 5 bases and 4 bases, with 8 bases remaining between them. The CDR3 is CASSLSGTGELFF. CDR3 DNA: TGTGCCAGCAGCCTCAGTGGCACCGGGGAGCTGTTTTTT.

Details on this clone: At one end the junction does not follow the germline gene, possibly because of a read error. The chain carries TRBV7-7 and TRBJ2-4; 7 bases agree with TRBD1. Germline V gene sequence: CDR1 SSHAT, CDR2 FNYEAQ (reference sequence). The CDR3 consists of 13 residues. The CDR3 region has the DNA TGTGCTAGCAGCCAAGACAGGGAGAATATTCAGTACTTC. As protein: CASSQDRENIQYF.

The J gene is TRBJ2-7, the V gene TRBV7-3; 14 nucleotides align to TRBD2. Germline CDR1 reads SGHTA; CDR2 reads FQGTGA. The CDR3 consists of 15 residues. V trimming: 3 bases; J trimming: 3 bases; junction bases outside the gene matches: 1. DNA of the CDR3: TGTGCCAGCAGCTTTGGGACTAGCGGGAGCTACGAGCAGTACTTC. Its protein is CASSFGTSGSYEQYF.

The V and J genes are TRBV6-1 and TRBJ2-1; D may be TRBD2 (6 bases). Trimming pared 2 bases from V and 10 bases from J, leaving 21 bases between. Germline loops: CDR1 MNHNS, CDR2 SASEGT. This CDR3 is built from 16 residues. CDR3: CASSEFRGNLNREQFF. The CDR3 coding sequence is TGTGCCAGCAGTGAATTCCGCGGGAATCTGAATAGAGAGCAGTTCTTC.

The chain uses TRBV4-1 and TRBJ2-7, with TRBD2 identical over 10 bases. The CDR3 contains 15 residues. Germline CDR1 MGHRA, CDR2 YSYEKL. V gave up 2 bases and J gave up 4 bases; unmatched junction bases: 5. The chain's CDR3 is CASSQLTSGSYEQYF. The CDR3 DNA sequence: TGCGCCAGCAGCCAATTGACTAGCGGGTCTTACGAGCAGTACTTC.

This clone was recorded a few times. The chain joins TRBV5-6 to TRBJ2-1, with TRBD1 as a possible D gene (5 bases). The CDR3 runs to 17 residues. From germline, CDR1 is SGHDT and CDR2 YYEEEE. V gave up 7 bases and J gave up 4 bases, with 24 bases separating them. CDR3 protein: CASSLRVWGVRYNEQFF. The CDR3 nucleotides read TGTGCCAGCTCCCTTCGCGTGTGGGGCGTGAGGTACAATGAGCAGTTCTTC.

This clone was seen only a few times. This chain links TRBV4-2 with TRBJ1-3, with D perhaps matching TRBD1 (6 bases). Per the germline V gene, CDR1 is LGHNA and CDR2 is YNFKEQ. Trimming took 1 base from V and 4 from J, leaving 11 bases between them. This CDR3 spans 15 amino acids. The CDR3 here is CASSQGYRAGNTIYF. In nucleotides, the CDR3 is TGTGCCAGCAGCCAAGGGTACAGGGCGGGAAACACCATATATTTT.

By share, this clone ranks as medium-sized. The chain combines TRBV4-2 with TRBJ2-6; D call uncertain. Trimming removed 0 bases at V and 0 bases at J, with 9 bases between. The germline V gene has CDR1 LGHNA and CDR2 YNFKEQ. CDR3 length: 17 amino acids. As DNA, the CDR3 is TGTGCCAGCAGCCAAGAATCGTCTAGCTCTGGGGCCAACGTCCTGACTTTC. Its translation is CASSQESSSSGANVLTF.

The rearrangement links TRBV7-2 to TRBJ1-1; 7 positions agree with TRBD1. The CDR3 runs 15 residues. Looked up from germline, CDR1 is SGHTA and CDR2 is FQGNSA. With 7 bases clipped from V and 0 bases from J, the junction kept 8 bases outside the gene matches. Here the CDR3 reads CASKSQGGMNTEAFF. CDR3 DNA: TGTGCCAGCAAAAGTCAGGGGGGAATGAACACTGAAGCTTTCTTT.

This chain joins TRBV5-1 and TRBJ1-1, with D possibly being TRBD1 (6 bases). CDR1 is SGHRS, CDR2 YFSETQ, per germline. The CDR3 has 14 residues. Trimming left V 6 bases short and J 1 base short, with 13 bases between. This CDR3 is CASNRGQSNTEAFF. The CDR3 DNA is TGCGCCAGCAACCGAGGACAGTCGAACACTGAAGCTTTCTTT.

V is TRBV7-2 and J is TRBJ1-1; 7 nucleotides agree with TRBD1. The ends lost 6 bases at V and 5 bases at J; junction bases unmatched: 3. The CDR3 extends over 12 amino acids. Per germline, CDR1 SGHTA and CDR2 FQGNSA. The CDR3 bases are TGTGCCAGCAGGTCGACAGGGACTGAAGCTTTCTTT. Translating it yields CASRSTGTEAFF.

This rearrangement joins TRBV5-8 to TRBJ2-4; D is possibly TRBD1 (5 bases). The V and J ends lost 2 bases and 6 bases respectively, with 6 bases between them. The germline CDR1 and CDR2 sequences are SGHTS and YDEGEE. The CDR3 is made up of 12 amino acids. CDR3 in DNA: TGTGCCAGCAGCTTAACAGGAAACATTCAGTACTTC. This translates into CASSLTGNIQYF.

This clone was counted only a few times. The CDR3 sequence: CASSVHRGPGSNQPQHF. CDR3 bases: TGTGCCAGCAGTGTACACAGGGGGCCCGGAAGCAATCAGCCCCAGCATTTT. The V and J genes are TRBV6-1 and TRBJ1-5; 9 nucleotides line up with TRBD1. V was clipped by 4 bases and J by 1 base; unmatched bases: 8. The CDR3 is 17 residues long. Germline values: CDR1 MNHNS, CDR2 SASEGT.

The genes are TRBV7-8 and TRBJ1-2; 7 bases are shared with TRBD1. The V gene's germline CDR1 is SGHVS and CDR2 FQNEAQ. Trimming cost V 1 base and J 2 bases; bases outside gene matches: 1. The CDR3 is made up of 14 amino acids. Here the CDR3 reads CASSLEGQNYGYTF. CDR3 DNA: TGTGCCAGCAGCTTAGAGGGACAGAACTATGGCTACACCTTC.

CDR3 nucleotide sequence: TGTGCCAGTGCCCTAAACTATGGCTACACCTTC. Encoded protein: CASALNYGYTF. The genes are TRBV19 and TRBJ1-2, with D unclear. Germline V CDR1 and CDR2: LNHDA, SQIVND (reference sequence). CDR3 length: 11 amino acids. Trimming stripped 8 bases from V and 2 bases from J, with 6 bases between.

This sequence joins TRBV7-3 and TRBJ1-3; D is uncertain. Trimming pared 1 base from V and 9 bases from J, leaving 13 bases between. From germline, CDR1 is SGHTA and CDR2 FQGTGA. The CDR3 totals 14 residues. CDR3 coding DNA: TGTGCCAGCAGCTTAAGGCGGGAGTACGGCACCATATATTTT. Its translation: CASSLRREYGTIYF. Full variable domain (outside the CDR3, taken from reference TRBV7-3 and TRBJ1-3): GAGVSQTPSNKVTEKGKYVELRCDPISGHTALYWYRQSLGQGPEFLIYFQGTGAADDSGLPNDRFFAVRPEGSVSTLKIQRTERGDSAVYLCASSLRREYGTIYFGEGSWLTVV.

The chain uses TRBV7-8 and TRBJ1-2, with D unclear. CDR1 and CDR2 (germline): SGHVS, FQNEAQ. Trimming removed 7 bases from V and 2 bases from J, with 11 bases in between. The CDR3 runs 13 residues. This chain's CDR3 is CASTVGGNYGYTF. As DNA, the CDR3 is TGTGCCAGCACCGTCGGCGGGAACTATGGCTACACCTTC.

This clone was counted between two and nine times. The V and J genes are TRBV5-1 and TRBJ2-1; D is uncertain. CDR1 is SGHRS and CDR2 is YFSETQ in the germline V gene. This CDR3 contains 14 residues. Trimming left V 0 bases short and J 9 bases short, with 13 bases between. DNA of the CDR3: TGCGCCAGCAGCTTGGACCCGCAGGTCGGTGAGCAGTTCTTC. Protein: CASSLDPQVGEQFF.

This clone appeared a few times. The chain employs TRBV4-2 and TRBJ1-5; TRBD1 aligns across 7 bases. The germline V gene has CDR1 LGHNA and CDR2 YNFKEQ. The V gene end was trimmed by 0 bases and the J gene end by 2 bases; junction bases not matched to a gene: 4. The CDR3 loop spans 16 amino acids. The CDR3 region has the DNA TGTGCCAGCAGCCAAGATGTGCAGGGGGGCAATCAGCCCCAGCATTTT. Protein: CASSQDVQGGNQPQHF.

The DNA of the CDR3 is TGCGCCAGCAGCCAACCCACAGCCAATCAGCCCCAGCATTTT. Its translation: CASSQPTANQPQHF. The rearrangement joins TRBV4-1 to TRBJ1-5; D not certain. The germline CDR1 and CDR2 sequences are MGHRA and YSYEKL. The CDR3 consists of 14 residues. Between the trimmed V and J ends, which lost 2 bases and 3 bases, there was a span of 8 bases.

The chain uses TRBV25-1 and TRBJ1-5, with a possible D match to TRBD1 (5 bases). V gave up 8 bases and J gave up 4 bases, with 15 bases separating them. The length of the CDR3 is 14 residues. Germline V lookup: CDR1 MGHDK, CDR2 SYGVNS. CDR3 residues: CASVTQAKNQPQHF. The CDR3 DNA follows: TGTGCCAGCGTTACACAGGCTAAGAATCAGCCCCAGCATTTT.

This clone was found a few times. The gene calls are TRBV7-2 and TRBJ2-6, with 7 bases identical to TRBD2. V shed 5 bases and J 0 bases; nucleotides not matched to a gene: 10. The CDR3 is 18 residues long. CDR1 is SGHTA, CDR2 FQGNSA, per germline. The CDR3 region is CASSLREGRASGANVLTF. In nucleotides, the CDR3 is TGTGCCAGCAGCCTCAGGGAGGGGAGGGCCTCTGGGGCCAACGTCCTGACTTTC.